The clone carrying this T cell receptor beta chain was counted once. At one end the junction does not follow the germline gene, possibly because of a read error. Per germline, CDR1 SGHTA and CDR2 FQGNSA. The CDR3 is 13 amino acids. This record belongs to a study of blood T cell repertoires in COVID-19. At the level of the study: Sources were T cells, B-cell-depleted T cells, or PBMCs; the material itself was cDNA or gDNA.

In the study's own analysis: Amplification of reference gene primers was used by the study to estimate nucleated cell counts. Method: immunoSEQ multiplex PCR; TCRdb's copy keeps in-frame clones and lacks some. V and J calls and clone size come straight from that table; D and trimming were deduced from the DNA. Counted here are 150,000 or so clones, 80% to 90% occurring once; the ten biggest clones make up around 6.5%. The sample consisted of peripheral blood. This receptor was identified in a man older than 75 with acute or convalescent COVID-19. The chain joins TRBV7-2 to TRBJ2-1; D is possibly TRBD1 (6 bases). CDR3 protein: CASSLNRDNNKVF. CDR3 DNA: TGTGCCAGCAGCTTAAACCGGGACAATAATAAGGTCTTC.